This TCR beta chain was documented in a study of cytomegalovirus exposure and HLA in healthy donors. General study points: HLA restriction was apparent for most CMV-associated TCR beta chains in a later analysis. Beyond CMV serostatus, there was no information to go on about immune exposure. Confirmation in vitro established that a few CMV-associated chains were specific for CMV antigens. Using a false discovery rate of 0.05, a later analysis showed that roughly 16,000 TCR beta sequences were associated with HLA alleles.

13 Jbeta primers and 60 Vbeta primers were used for the PCR. TCRdb's table, derived via immunoSEQ multiplex PCR, lists solely in-frame clones and lacks some. The data contain fewer than 120,000 clones, approximately 80% of them singletons. On this clone itself: Its cognate antigen is unknown.

The clonotype comes from a man aged 25-45 years in good health and CMV-seropositive. The source material was PBMCs.

The CDR3 loop is CASSVEVGAHTGELFF. CDR3 in DNA: TGTGCCAGCAGCGTAGAGGTGGGGGCTCACACCGGGGAGCTGTTTTTT. The rearrangement links TRBV9 to TRBJ2-2; D is possibly TRBD1 (6 bases). V was trimmed by 0 bases and J by 3 bases, leaving 12 bases between them. Germline CDR1 SGDLS, CDR2 YYNGEE. This CDR3 has 16 amino acids.